A selection of T cell receptor beta chains follows, all from one sample in a study of CD8+ T cells in alopecia areata. Repertoires were generated with immunoSEQ multiplex PCR, while TCRdb's copy carries only in-frame clones and drops some. The sample lists around 200,000 clones, more than 55% seen once, with approximately 0.63% in the top ten. This specimen was CD4+ T cells sorted from blood, taken at week 4, from a patient treated with tofacitinib. These receptors all stem from a human donor with alopecia areata. CDR3s include the opening cysteine and the closing phenylalanine or tryptophan. Only some rows state a clone size, as once, few, many or a class for expanded clones.

j_call: TRBJ2-7; clone_size: -; v_call: TRBV29-1; cdr3_aa: CSVRVKGYEQYF
j_call: TRBJ2-2; clone_size: once; v_call: TRBV30; cdr3_aa: CAVGGPGNTGELFF
j_call: TRBJ2-5; clone_size: -; v_call: TRBV30; cdr3_aa: CARSPGRRETQYF
j_call: -; clone_size: -; v_call: TRBV29-1; cdr3_aa: CSVATGAEQYF
j_call: TRBJ1-2; clone_size: once; v_call: TRBV29-1; cdr3_aa: CSVGSGLVGYTF
j_call: TRBJ2-3; clone_size: few; v_call: TRBV10-3; cdr3_aa: CAIAQDSRRDTQYF
j_call: TRBJ2-7; clone_size: many; v_call: TRBV6-5; cdr3_aa: CAVGLGLGQYF
j_call: TRBJ2-3; clone_size: few; v_call: TRBV29-1; cdr3_aa: CSVALGGSTDTQYF
j_call: TRBJ2-5; clone_size: -; v_call: TRBV29-1; cdr3_aa: CSAARGDIQETQYF
j_call: TRBJ1-2; clone_size: few; v_call: TRBV2; cdr3_aa: CASSERGYGYTF
j_call: TRBJ2-3; clone_size: -; v_call: TRBV14; cdr3_aa: CASSPSGGPDTQYF
j_call: TRBJ2-3; clone_size: -; v_call: TRBV5-1; cdr3_aa: CASSPGTSDTQYF
j_call: TRBJ1-2; clone_size: -; v_call: TRBV29-1; cdr3_aa: CSVEDTTNYGYTF
j_call: TRBJ2-7; clone_size: -; v_call: TRBV7-9; cdr3_aa: CASSLARGNYEQYF
j_call: TRBJ1-2; clone_size: -; v_call: TRBV28; cdr3_aa: CASSRRTVYGYTF
j_call: TRBJ2-7; clone_size: -; v_call: TRBV30; cdr3_aa: CAWSDRDEQYF
j_call: TRBJ2-2; clone_size: -; v_call: TRBV29-1; cdr3_aa: CSVGGPGELFF
j_call: TRBJ1-4; clone_size: -; v_call: TRBV10-3; cdr3_aa: CAISPQRPEKLFF
j_call: TRBJ2-3; clone_size: -; v_call: TRBV15; cdr3_aa: CATSSRSGGLTDTQYF
j_call: TRBJ2-5; clone_size: -; v_call: TRBV6-5; cdr3_aa: CASSYSSLPGQETQYF
j_call: TRBJ1-5; clone_size: -; v_call: TRBV6-5; cdr3_aa: CASSYSRGNQPQHF
j_call: TRBJ2-7; clone_size: -; v_call: TRBV30; cdr3_aa: CAWSPGQGGGISF
j_call: TRBJ2-7; clone_size: -; v_call: TRBV5-1; cdr3_aa: CASSLVGQGGSYEQYF
j_call: TRBJ2-7; clone_size: once; v_call: TRBV5-1; cdr3_aa: CASSLGLQAGYEQYF
j_call: TRBJ1-2; clone_size: -; v_call: TRBV18; cdr3_aa: CASSPDVGRGGYTF
j_call: TRBJ2-5; clone_size: -; v_call: TRBV5-1; cdr3_aa: CASQAGVAGETQYF
j_call: TRBJ2-7; clone_size: -; v_call: TRBV28; cdr3_aa: CASSLWLSEQYF
j_call: TRBJ2-7; clone_size: -; v_call: TRBV9; cdr3_aa: CASSVGGGISYEQYF
j_call: TRBJ2-6; clone_size: -; v_call: TRBV21-1; cdr3_aa: CASSKGSGGHLWANVLTF
j_call: TRBJ2-5; clone_size: -; v_call: TRBV29-1; cdr3_aa: CSVVGTSGGQETQYF
j_call: TRBJ2-1; clone_size: medium-sized; v_call: TRBV10-3; cdr3_aa: CAISVGSSYNEQFF
j_call: TRBJ2-3; clone_size: -; v_call: TRBV7-8; cdr3_aa: CASRKQGTDTQYF
j_call: TRBJ1-2; clone_size: -; v_call: TRBV6-1; cdr3_aa: CASSEQYNYGYTF
j_call: TRBJ2-3; clone_size: -; v_call: TRBV10-3; cdr3_aa: CAISGRETDTQYF
j_call: TRBJ2-5; clone_size: -; v_call: TRBV29-1; cdr3_aa: CSVGTSGRLKTQYF
j_call: TRBJ2-1; clone_size: -; v_call: TRBV5-1; cdr3_aa: CASSLVVAEYNEQFF
j_call: TRBJ2-3; clone_size: few; v_call: TRBV2; cdr3_aa: CASSEASGNADTQYF
j_call: TRBJ2-7; clone_size: -; v_call: TRBV11-1; cdr3_aa: CASSAVGPRGEQYF
j_call: TRBJ1-1; clone_size: -; v_call: TRBV29-1; cdr3_aa: CSAEGFGPPAGNTEAFF
j_call: TRBJ1-2; clone_size: -; v_call: TRBV29-1; cdr3_aa: CSVGGEGYGYTF
j_call: TRBJ2-7; clone_size: -; v_call: TRBV27; cdr3_aa: CASRGLAGSYEQYF